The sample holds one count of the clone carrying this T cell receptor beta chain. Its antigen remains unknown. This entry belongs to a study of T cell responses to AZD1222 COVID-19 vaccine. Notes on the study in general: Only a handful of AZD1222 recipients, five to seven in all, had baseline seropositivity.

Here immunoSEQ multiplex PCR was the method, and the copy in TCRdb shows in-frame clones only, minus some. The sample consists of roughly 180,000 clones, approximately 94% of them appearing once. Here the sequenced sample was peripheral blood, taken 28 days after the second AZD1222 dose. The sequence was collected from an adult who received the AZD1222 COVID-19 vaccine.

This CDR3 reads CASSQNQDYEQYF. CDR3 sequence (DNA): TGCGCCAGCAGCCAAAACCAAGACTACGAGCAGTACTTC. The gene calls are TRBV4-3 and TRBJ2-7; no definite D call. This CDR3 comprises 13 residues. The germline V gene encodes CDR1 LGHNA and CDR2 YSLEER. Trimming pared 2 bases from V and 3 bases from J, leaving 8 bases between.